A single sample gave rise to the 3 T cell receptor beta chains below, sequenced in a study of blood T cell repertoires in COVID-19. Clones were sequenced by immunoSEQ multiplex PCR, and TCRdb holds only the in-frame ones, with some missing. The data hold some 300,000 clones, with 70% to 90% observed a single time. The sequenced material came from peripheral blood. The origin of the receptors is a woman in her seventies with COVID-19, enrolled during active disease.

The chain couples TRBV28 to TRBJ2-1; 14 bases map to TRBD2. CDR3 length equals 16 residues. V was clipped by 6 bases and J by 7 bases; unmatched bases: 8. Germline-derived CDR1 and CDR2 are MDHEN and SYDVKM. This CDR3 is CASSPQGLAGDNEQFF. CDR3 nucleotides: TGTGCCAGCAGCCCCCAGGGACTAGCGGGGGATAATGAGCAGTTCTTC.

The chain uses TRBV4-2 and TRBJ2-3; 13 bases are a match to TRBD2. The CDR3 loop spans 18 amino acids. From germline, CDR1 is LGHNA and CDR2 YNFKEQ. J gave up 3 bases and V 4 bases, and 10 bases lay outside the gene matches. CDR3 sequence: CASSRPATSGGETDTQYF. The DNA for the CDR3 is TGTGCCAGCAGCCGACCTGCTACTAGCGGGGGGGAGACAGATACGCAGTATTTT.

The genes are TRBV30 and TRBJ1-6, with 7 bases matching TRBD1. J was trimmed by 10 bases and V by 4 bases; bases with no gene match: 10. The CDR3 is made up of 14 amino acids. Germline CDR1 reads GTSNPN; CDR2 reads SVGIG (reference sequence). The CDR3 region has the DNA TGTGCCTGGACTTACCAGGGGGGAAGGTCACCCCTCCACTTT. It encodes CAWTYQGGRSPLHF.